This TCR beta chain was recorded in a study of shared clonotypes between healthy human individuals. General study results and limits: The four-donor shared clonotypes exceeded non-shared clonotypes in generation probability, with non-shared ones scoring lower. The study generally estimated greater richness for naive than memory subsets. Depth was large, yet rarefaction showed that sorted-subset sequencing was incomplete.

Libraries were prepared by immunoSEQ multiplex PCR; TCRdb keeps only in-frame clonotypes and omits some of them. The sample carries about 750,000 clones, about 91% recorded once. The CDR3 runs to 13 residues. The V segment lost 1 base and the J segment 15 bases; nucleotides outside the gene matches: 9. Germline CDR1 LGHNA, CDR2 YNFKEQ. Only CD45RO-negative cells positively selected for CCR7 counted as naive CD8 cells, so terminally differentiated effector memory CD45RA+ cells were excluded. Donors, healthy HIV-negative adults, lacked recent acute infections or vaccinations. Concerning this clone: The antigen is not known.

The rearrangement joins TRBV4-2 to TRBJ2-1, with TRBD2 matching 7 bases. This TCR was recovered from a man aged 25-40 years in good health. The sequenced material came from naive CD8+ T cells sorted from blood. The chain's CDR3 is CASSQASREKRFF. For the CDR3, the DNA is TGTGCCAGCAGCCAAGCCTCGCGGGAGAAAAGGTTCTTC.